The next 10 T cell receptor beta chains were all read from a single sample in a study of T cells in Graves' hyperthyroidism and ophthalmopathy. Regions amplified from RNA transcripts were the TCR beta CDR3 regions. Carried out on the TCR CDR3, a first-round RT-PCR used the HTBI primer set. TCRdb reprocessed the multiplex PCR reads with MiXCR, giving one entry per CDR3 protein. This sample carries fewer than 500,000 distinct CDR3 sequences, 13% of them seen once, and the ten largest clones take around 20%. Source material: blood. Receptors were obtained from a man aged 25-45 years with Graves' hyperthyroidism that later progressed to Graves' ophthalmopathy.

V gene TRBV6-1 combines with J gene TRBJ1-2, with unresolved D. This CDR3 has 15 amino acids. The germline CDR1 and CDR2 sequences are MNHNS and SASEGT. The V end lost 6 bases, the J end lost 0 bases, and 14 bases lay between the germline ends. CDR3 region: CASRESGRSNYGYTF. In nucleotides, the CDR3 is TGTGCCAGCAGAGAATCTGGACGGTCTAACTATGGCTACACCTTC.

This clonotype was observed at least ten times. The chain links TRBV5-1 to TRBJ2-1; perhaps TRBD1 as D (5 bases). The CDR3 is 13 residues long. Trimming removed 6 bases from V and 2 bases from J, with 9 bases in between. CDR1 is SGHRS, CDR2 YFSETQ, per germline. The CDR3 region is CASNQGAYNEQFF. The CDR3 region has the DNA TGCGCCAGCAATCAGGGTGCCTACAATGAGCAGTTCTTC.

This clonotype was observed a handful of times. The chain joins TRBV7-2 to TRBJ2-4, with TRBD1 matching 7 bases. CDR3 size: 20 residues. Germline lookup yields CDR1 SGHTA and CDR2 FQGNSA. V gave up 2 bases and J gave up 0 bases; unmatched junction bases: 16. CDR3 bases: TGTGCCAGCAGCTTATGGGGGACAGCAACAAGGGGTCTAGCCAAAAACATTCAGTACTTC. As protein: CASSLWGTATRGLAKNIQYF.

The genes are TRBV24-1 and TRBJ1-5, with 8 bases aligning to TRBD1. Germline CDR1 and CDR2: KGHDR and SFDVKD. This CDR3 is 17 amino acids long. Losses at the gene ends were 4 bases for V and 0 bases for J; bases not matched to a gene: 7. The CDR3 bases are TGTGCCACCAGTGAGGGACAGGACCTTTATAGCAATCAGCCCCAGCATTTT. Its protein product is CATSEGQDLYSNQPQHF.

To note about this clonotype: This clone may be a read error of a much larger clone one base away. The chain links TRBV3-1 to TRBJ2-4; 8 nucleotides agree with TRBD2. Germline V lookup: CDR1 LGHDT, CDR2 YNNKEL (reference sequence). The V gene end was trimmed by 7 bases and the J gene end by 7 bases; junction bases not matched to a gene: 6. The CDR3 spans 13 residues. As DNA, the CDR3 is TGTGCCAGCAATCGGGAGGGGAGGAACATTCAGTACTTC. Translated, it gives CASNREGRNIQYF.

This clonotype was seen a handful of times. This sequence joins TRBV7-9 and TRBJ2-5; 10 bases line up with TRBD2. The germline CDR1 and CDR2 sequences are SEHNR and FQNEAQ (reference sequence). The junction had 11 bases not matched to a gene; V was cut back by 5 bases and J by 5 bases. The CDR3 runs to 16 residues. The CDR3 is CASSPPSGGAVETQYF. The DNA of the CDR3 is TGTGCCAGCAGCCCCCCGAGCGGGGGGGCTGTTGAGACCCAGTACTTC.

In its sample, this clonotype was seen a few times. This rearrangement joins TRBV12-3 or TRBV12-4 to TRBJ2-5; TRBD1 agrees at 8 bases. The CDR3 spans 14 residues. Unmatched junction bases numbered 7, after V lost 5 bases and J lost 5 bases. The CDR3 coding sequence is TGTGCCAGCAGTCGGACGGACAGGGTTGAGACCCAGTACTTC. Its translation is CASSRTDRVETQYF.

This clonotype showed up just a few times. CDR3 loop: CASSLLRVLETEAFF. In DNA form, the CDR3 reads TGCGCCAGCAGCCTACTCCGGGTCCTAGAGACTGAAGCTTTCTTT. The chain combines TRBV5-1 with TRBJ1-1, with D unresolved. CDR3 length equals 15 residues. CDR1 and CDR2 (germline): SGHRS, YFSETQ. Deletions cut 4 bases from V and 5 bases from J, with 18 bases between.

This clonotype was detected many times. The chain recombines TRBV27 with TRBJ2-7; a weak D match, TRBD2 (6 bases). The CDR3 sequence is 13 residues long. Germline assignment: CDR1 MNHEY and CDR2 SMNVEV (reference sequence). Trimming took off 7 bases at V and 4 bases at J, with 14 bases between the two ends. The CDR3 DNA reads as TGTGCCAGCAAACCGCGGGGTGGTTACGAGCAGTACTTC. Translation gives CASKPRGGYEQYF.

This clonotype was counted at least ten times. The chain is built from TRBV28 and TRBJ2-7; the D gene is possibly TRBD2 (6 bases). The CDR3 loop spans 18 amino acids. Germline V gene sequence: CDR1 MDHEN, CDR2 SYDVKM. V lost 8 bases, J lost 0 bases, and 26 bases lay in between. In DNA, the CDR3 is TGTGCCAGCCACACCCAAGGGCCCGGGGGTGGTTACTCCTACGAGCAGTACTTC. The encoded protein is CASHTQGPGGGYSYEQYF. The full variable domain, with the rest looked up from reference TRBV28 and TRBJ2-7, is DVKVTQSSRYLVKRTGEKVFLECVQDMDHENMFWYRQDPGLGLRLIYFSYDVKMKEKGDIPEGYSVSREKKERFSLILESASTNQTSMYLCASHTQGPGGGYSYEQYFGPGTRLTVT.